This entry concerns a single T cell receptor (beta chain). Its antigen is currently unknown. A library of TCRbeta sequences, prepared with unique molecular identifiers, was generated. Using its own MiXCR run on the PCR reads, TCRdb lists one record per CDR3 protein. In the table there are hundreds of thousands of distinct CDR3 sequences, approximately 19% of which are singletons. This sample is drawn from a study of T-cell reconstitution after alpha-beta-depleted transplantation in children. The germline V gene encodes CDR1 MDHEN and CDR2 SYDVKM. V was trimmed by 9 bases and J by 4 bases, leaving 15 bases between them. The CDR3 spans 13 residues. Study results and limitations: Reports say that about two months after transplant, the alpha-beta T cells came out of several hundred graft clones that had expanded. Fresh T-cell production supplied most of the T-cell counts and diversity seen one year after transplant.

The rearrangement joins TRBV28 to TRBJ2-5; D might be TRBD1 (7 bases). The sequencing here drew on PBMCs, mostly from graft donor cells, taken 360 days after TCRalphabeta/CD19-depleted stem cell transplant. The sequence derives from a male patient aged 2 to 9 who had a stem cell transplant for acute lymphoblastic leukemia, so the T cells may come from the graft donor. The CDR3 DNA sequence: TGTGCCAGTCAGGGGGGCCGCGGAGAGACCCAGTACTTC. The encoded protein is CASQGGRGETQYF.